This paragraph covers one T cell receptor beta chain sequence. Its antigen remains unknown. The sample comes from a study of cytotoxic CD8 clonotypes in ibrutinib-treated CLL. Background on the study: Once patients had received a median 12 months of treatment, range 6 to 36, response samples were obtained. Per sample, productive templates averaged 255,043 and productive rearrangements averaged approximately 87,000. Broader study findings: Public clonotypes proved infrequent, and on treatment they shrank or remained steady.

Assay used: immunoSEQ multiplex PCR; TCRdb lists only in-frame clones, some missing. This table has under 300,000 clones, 70% appearing once. The CDR3 has 15 amino acids. J was trimmed by 3 bases and V by 1 base; bases with no gene match: 6. Per the germline V gene, CDR1 is SGHNT and CDR2 is YENEEA. The chain joins TRBV11-3 to TRBJ2-7, with TRBD1 identical over 7 bases. The source material was PBMCs, sampled after 24 months of ibrutinib treatment. The receptor's source is a human donor with chronic lymphocytic leukemia. CDR3 amino acids: CASSLGTGKGYEQYF. DNA for the CDR3: TGTGCCAGCAGCTTAGGGACAGGAAAAGGCTACGAGCAGTACTTC.